This T cell receptor (beta chain) is from a study of T-cell memory formation after mild COVID-19. As for the study in general: Most TCR clusters belonged to a single donor. Study observations and caveats: A subset of responding clones appeared in pre-infection memory, suggesting cross-reactive memory joined. For second-wave clones that peaked at day 37, SARS-CoV-2 specificity went unverified.

CDR1 is SGHVS, CDR2 FNYEAQ, per germline. The ends were cut back, 3 bases at V and 0 bases at J, with 15 bases in the middle. The CDR3 is 18 residues long. As to this clonotype: The antigen is unknown.

Constant-segment primers and 5'RACE yielded cDNA libraries for TCR alpha and TCR beta, each carrying sample barcodes and UMIs. One entry per CDR3 protein results from TCRdb running MiXCR on the 5' RACE reads. The table includes around 320,000 distinct CDR3 sequences, over 11% detected once. The sample consisted of PBMCs or a T cell subset sorted from them (not recorded which). The clonotype comes from a man between 18 and 35 years old who had mild COVID-19 (a few samples of this study predate the infection). Cell type and time point are not known. The chain has TRBV7-6 and TRBJ2-6; D is unclear. The CDR3 loop is CASSFPGRTDSGANVLTF. CDR3 coding DNA: TGTGCCAGCAGCTTTCCCGGCCGGACCGACTCTGGGGCCAACGTCCTGACTTTC.